This record looks at one TCR beta chain sequence and its context. These donors were members of the roughly 120-subject validation cohort, a group separate from the approximately 670-subject first cohort. The data were taken from a study of cytomegalovirus exposure and HLA in healthy donors. Repertoires were generated with immunoSEQ multiplex PCR, while TCRdb's copy carries only in-frame clones and drops some. The table records approximately 97,000 clones, about 95% of them present only once. This receptor was taken from a woman aged 18-30 years in good health and CMV-seronegative. The sample consisted of PBMCs.

The DNA of the CDR3 is TGTGCCAGCAGCGTAGTAACAGGGGATACGCAGTATTTT. It specifies CASSVVTGDTQYF. The V call is TRBV9, the J call TRBJ2-3, with D tentatively TRBD1 (6 bases). The V gene's germline CDR1 is SGDLS and CDR2 YYNGEE. CDR3 length: 13 amino acids. Trimming removed 0 bases from V and 6 bases from J, with 8 bases in between.